These T cell receptor beta chains were read from a single sample in a study of T cell responses to AZD1222 COVID-19 vaccine. Assay used: immunoSEQ multiplex PCR; TCRdb lists only in-frame clones, some missing. The table lists roughly 96,000 clones, 89% of them singletons. The input for sequencing was peripheral blood, taken on day 0 of AZD1222 vaccination. Receptors originate from an adult in good health. Each CDR3 is given without its conserved first and last residue.

j_call,v_call,cdr3_aa
TRBJ1-2,TRBV3-1/TRBV3-2,ASSQTPAGGAGYGYT
TRBJ2-1,TRBV7-9,ASSATGLSYNEQF
TRBJ1-4,TRBV5-1,ASSLEQNEKLF
TRBJ1-5,TRBV5-6,ASSPAGGSNQPQH
TRBJ1-6,TRBV6-1,ASSAILTAANSPLH
TRBJ2-1,TRBV21-1,ASMLDEQF
TRBJ2-7,TRBV12-3/TRBV12-4,ASSGGYEQY
TRBJ1-4,TRBV4-1,ASSPSVTGGNEKLF
TRBJ1-2,TRBV20-1,SARDRAGYT
TRBJ1-5,TRBV9,ASSSSRDTTLPQH
TRBJ1-2,TRBV6-5,ASSYSDNYGYT
TRBJ1-2,TRBV2,ASTDSNPGYT
TRBJ2-1,TRBV7-6,ASSPGTGGYNEQF
TRBJ1-1,TRBV7-8,ASSLGRALNTEAF
TRBJ1-1,TRBV25-1,ASSATGYAEAF
TRBJ2-3,TRBV9,ASSVDVGVGGTEGTQY
TRBJ1-5,TRBV28,ASSSADPQPQH
TRBJ2-2,TRBV19,ASSIRSGAGELF
TRBJ1-1,TRBV2,ASGTGNGYTEAF
TRBJ1-2,TRBV18,ASSLRTGVDYGYT
TRBJ1-3,TRBV7-2,ASSLGRAGNTIY
TRBJ1-2,TRBV6-1,ASSEDGTGGGYT